What follows describes a single T cell receptor beta chain. The sample belongs to a study of low-dose radiotherapy and immunotherapy resistance in tumors. The germline CDR1 and CDR2 sequences are LNHDA and SQIVND (reference sequence). This CDR3 has 14 residues. Trimming cost V 3 bases and J 7 bases, with 13 bases left between them. Gene-specific TRAV and TRBV primers were used for first-strand cDNA, covering alpha and beta chains. With a V-primer adapter and a constant-region primer, TCRs were amplified for roughly 20 PCR cycles. MiXCR, run by TCRdb on the reads, gives a single entry per CDR3 protein. Of under 95,000 distinct CDR3 sequences detected, around a sixth appear once; the ten largest clones hold approximately 1.5%. Time point described: after trial treatment. This sample's treatment: LDRT plus nivolumab, ipilimumab, low-dose cyclophosphamide and aspirin (RACIN trial).

The sample here was PBMCs, taken after low-dose radiotherapy plus immunotherapy. The chain recombines TRBV19 with TRBJ1-5; D possibly corresponds to TRBD1 (6 bases). The source is a male donor with prostate cancer. Here the CDR3 reads CASSIWGRGQPQHF. The CDR3 DNA follows: TGTGCCAGTAGTATTTGGGGCAGGGGACAGCCCCAGCATTTT.